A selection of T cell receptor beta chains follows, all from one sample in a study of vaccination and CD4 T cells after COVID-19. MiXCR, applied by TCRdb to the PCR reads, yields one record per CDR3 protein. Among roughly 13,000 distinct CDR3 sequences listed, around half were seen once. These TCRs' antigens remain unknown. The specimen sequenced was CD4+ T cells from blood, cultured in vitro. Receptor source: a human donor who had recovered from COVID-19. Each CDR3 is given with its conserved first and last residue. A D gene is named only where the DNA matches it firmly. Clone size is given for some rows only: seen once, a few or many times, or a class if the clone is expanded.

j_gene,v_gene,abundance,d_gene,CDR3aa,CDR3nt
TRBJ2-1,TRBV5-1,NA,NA,CASSLEASDYNEQFF,TGCGCCAGCAGCTTGGAGGCTAGCGACTACAATGAGCAGTTCTTC
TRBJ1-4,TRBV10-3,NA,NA,CAISEFSDEKLFF,TGTGCCATCAGTGAGTTTTCGGACGAAAAACTGTTTTTT
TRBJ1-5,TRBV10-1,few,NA,CANMTPGRNQPQHF,TGCGCCAATATGACCCCAGGGCGCAATCAGCCCCAGCATTTT
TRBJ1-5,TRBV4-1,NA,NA,CASSQGNRVNQPQHF,TGCGCCAGCAGCCAAGGAAACAGGGTCAATCAGCCCCAGCATTTT
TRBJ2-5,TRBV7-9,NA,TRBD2,CASRPGWASGAQETQYF,TGTGCCAGCAGACCCGGTTGGGCTAGCGGTGCCCAAGAGACCCAGTACTTC
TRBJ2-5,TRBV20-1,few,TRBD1,CSARPPVGTGQETQYF,TGCAGTGCTAGACCCCCGGTCGGGACAGGACAAGAGACCCAGTACTTC
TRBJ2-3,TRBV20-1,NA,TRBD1,CSVKSGTGPTDTQYF,TGCAGTGTTAAGTCCGGGACAGGGCCAACAGATACGCAGTATTTT
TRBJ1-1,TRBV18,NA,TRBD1,CASSPRDRGRNTEAFF,TGTGCCAGCTCACCCCGCGATAGGGGGCGGAACACTGAAGCTTTCTTT
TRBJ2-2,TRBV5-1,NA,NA,CASRNLGNTGELFF,TGCGCCAGCAGGAACCTAGGGAACACCGGGGAGCTGTTTTTT
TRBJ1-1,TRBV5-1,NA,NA,CASRPREATEAFF,TGCGCCAGCAGACCCCGGGAGGCCACTGAAGCTTTCTTT
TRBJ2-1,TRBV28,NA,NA,CASSPKGLGGFREQFF,TGTGCCAGCAGTCCGAAAGGACTAGGGGGATTTCGTGAGCAGTTCTTC
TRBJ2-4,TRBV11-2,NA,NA,CASSLGLENIQYF,TGTGCCAGCAGCTTGGGACTGGAAAACATTCAGTACTTC
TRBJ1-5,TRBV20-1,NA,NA,CSARYGEGQPQHF,TGCAGTGCTAGATACGGGGAGGGACAGCCCCAGCATTTT
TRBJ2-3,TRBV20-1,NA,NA,CSASRRAVTGADTQYF,TGCAGTGCTAGTAGGCGCGCGGTCACCGGTGCAGATACGCAGTATTTT
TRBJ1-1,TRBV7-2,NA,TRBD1,CASSLVGTVNTEAFF,TGTGCCAGCAGCTTAGTGGGGACAGTAAACACTGAAGCTTTCTTT
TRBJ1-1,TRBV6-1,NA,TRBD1,CASSGDGQGRTEALF,TGTGCCAGCAGTGGGGATGGACAGGGGCGAACTGAAGCTTTGTTT
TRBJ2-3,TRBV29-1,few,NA,CSVERQGRGDTQYF,TGCAGCGTTGAGCGGCAGGGCCGCGGGGATACGCAGTATTTT
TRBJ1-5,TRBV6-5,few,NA,CASSYRAGNQPQHF,TGTGCCAGCAGCTACAGGGCGGGCAATCAGCCCCAGCATTTT
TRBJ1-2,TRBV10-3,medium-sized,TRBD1,CAIRADRESGYTF,TGTGCCATCAGGGCAGACAGGGAGTCTGGCTACACCTTC
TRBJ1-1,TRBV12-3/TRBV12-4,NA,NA,CASSLQGPGTEAFF,TGTGCCAGCAGTCTACAGGGTCCTGGCACTGAAGCTTTCTTT
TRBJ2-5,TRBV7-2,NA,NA,CASSFGRETQYF,TGTGCCAGCAGCTTTGGCAGGGAGACCCAGTACTTC
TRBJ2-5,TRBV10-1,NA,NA,CASKEGPRTQYF,TGCGCCAGCAAGGAGGGGCCCCGGACCCAGTACTTC
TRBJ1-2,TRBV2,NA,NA,CASSGLPGRVMNYGYTF,TGTGCCAGCAGTGGTTTGCCAGGGAGGGTAATGAACTATGGCTACACCTTC
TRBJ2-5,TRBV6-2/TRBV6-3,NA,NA,CASSPARGLQETQYF,TGTGCCAGCAGTCCCGCTCGAGGATTACAAGAGACCCAGTACTTC
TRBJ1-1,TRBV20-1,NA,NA,CSARPPSRQNTEAFF,TGCAGTGCTAGGCCCCCCTCGCGCCAGAACACTGAAGCTTTCTTT
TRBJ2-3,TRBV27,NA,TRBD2,CASTLWASGGTLDTQYF,TGTGCCAGCACCCTATGGGCTAGCGGGGGGACCTTAGATACGCAGTATTTT
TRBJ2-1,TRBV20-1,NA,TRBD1,CSVGTGLPSSYNEQFF,TGCAGTGTTGGGACAGGCCTCCCGAGCTCCTACAATGAGCAGTTCTTC
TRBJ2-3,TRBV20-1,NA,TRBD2,CSARVASGGSTDTQYF,TGCAGTGCTAGAGTCGCTAGCGGGGGGAGCACAGATACGCAGTATTTT
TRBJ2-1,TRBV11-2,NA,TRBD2,CASEQGSGTNEQFF,TGTGCCAGCGAGCAAGGTAGCGGGACTAATGAGCAGTTCTTC
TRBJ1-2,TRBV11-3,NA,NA,CASSFRGGDSYGYTF,TGTGCCAGCAGCTTCCGAGGGGGGGATAGCTATGGCTACACCTTC
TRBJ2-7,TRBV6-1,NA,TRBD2,CASSDAVHGSMVAGREQYF,TGTGCCAGCAGTGATGCTGTTCATGGTTCGATGGTAGCGGGTCGCGAGCAGTACTTC
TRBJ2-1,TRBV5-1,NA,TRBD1,CASSPGDSSYNEQFF,TGCGCCAGCAGCCCAGGGGACAGTTCCTACAATGAGCAGTTCTTC
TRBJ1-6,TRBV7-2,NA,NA,CASSPVTGRNSPLHF,TGTGCCAGCAGCCCGGTGACAGGTCGTAATTCACCCCTCCACTTT
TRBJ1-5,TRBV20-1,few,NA,CSARPGYNQPQHF,TGCAGTGCCCGACCGGGGTACAATCAGCCCCAGCATTTT
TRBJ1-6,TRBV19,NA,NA,CASSLQGREYNSPLHF,TGTGCCAGTAGTTTACAGGGAAGAGAGTATAATTCACCCCTCCACTTT
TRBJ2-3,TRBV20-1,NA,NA,CSVPAEGRSTDTQYF,TGCAGTGTTCCAGCGGAGGGGCGGAGCACAGATACGCAGTATTTT
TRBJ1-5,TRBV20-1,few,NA,CSARANQGLGQPQHF,TGCAGTGCTAGAGCTAATCAGGGGCTAGGTCAGCCCCAGCATTTT
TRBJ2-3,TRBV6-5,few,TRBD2,CASSLAGATDTQYF,TGTGCCAGCAGTTTAGCGGGTGCCACAGATACGCAGTATTTT
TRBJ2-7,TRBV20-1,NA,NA,CSATRDPPYEQYF,TGCAGTGCTACCAGGGACCCGCCCTACGAGCAGTACTTC
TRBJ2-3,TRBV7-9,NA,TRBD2,CASSSPFPGLAGAPDTQYF,TGTGCCAGCAGCTCCCCCTTTCCGGGACTAGCGGGAGCCCCAGATACGCAGTATTTT
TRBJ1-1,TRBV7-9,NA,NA,CASSFVTDTEAFF,TGTGCCAGCAGCTTCGTGACGGACACTGAAGCTTTCTTT
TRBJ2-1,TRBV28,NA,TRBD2,CASSLWGRALNEQFF,TGTGCCAGCAGTTTATGGGGGAGGGCCCTCAATGAGCAGTTCTTC
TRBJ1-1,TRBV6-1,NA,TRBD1,CASRKVIPPRQGGTEAFF,TGTGCCAGCAGGAAAGTGATTCCCCCACGACAGGGAGGGACTGAAGCTTTCTTT
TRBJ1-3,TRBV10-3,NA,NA,CAISRDKGGNTIYF,TGTGCCATCAGCCGGGACAAGGGAGGAAACACCATATATTTT
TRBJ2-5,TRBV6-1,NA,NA,CASRPGTGQETQYF,TGTGCCAGCAGACCGGGGACCGGCCAAGAGACCCAGTACTTC
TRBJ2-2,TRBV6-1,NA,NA,CASRDPGSNTGELFF,TGTGCCAGCAGGGACCCTGGATCGAACACCGGGGAGCTGTTTTTT
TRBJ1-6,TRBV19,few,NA,CASSSGPYNSPLHF,TGTGCCAGTAGTAGCGGACCGTATAATTCACCCCTCCACTTT
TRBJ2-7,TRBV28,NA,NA,CASIDTRDEQYF,TGTGCCAGCATCGACACTCGCGACGAGCAGTACTTC
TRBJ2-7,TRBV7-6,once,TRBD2,CASSLEGLSPSEQYF,TGTGCCAGCAGCTTAGAGGGACTATCCCCATCCGAGCAGTACTTC
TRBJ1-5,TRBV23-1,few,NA,CASRRTDDSNQPQHF,TGCGCCAGCAGGCGGACAGACGATAGCAATCAGCCCCAGCATTTT
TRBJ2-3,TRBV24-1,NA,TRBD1,CATSSRGSTDTQYF,TGTGCCACCAGTTCCAGGGGGAGCACAGATACGCAGTATTTT
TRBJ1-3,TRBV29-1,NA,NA,CSVIRGGGNTIYF,TGCAGCGTTATCAGGGGAGGCGGAAACACCATATATTTT
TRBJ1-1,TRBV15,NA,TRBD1,CATSRRTGVIGTEAFF,TGTGCCACCAGCAGACGGACAGGGGTTATCGGCACTGAAGCTTTCTTT
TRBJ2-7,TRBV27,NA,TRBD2,CASSLQAGTSSEQYF,TGTGCCAGCAGTTTACAAGCCGGGACTAGCTCCGAGCAGTACTTC
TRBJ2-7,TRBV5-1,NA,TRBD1,CASSLSGTGVYEQYF,TGCGCCAGCAGCTTGAGCGGGACAGGGGTCTACGAGCAGTACTTC
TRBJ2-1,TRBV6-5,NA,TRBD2,CASSYSAGGGYNEQFF,TGTGCCAGCAGTTACTCTGCGGGAGGTGGCTACAATGAGCAGTTCTTC